The 4 T cell receptor beta chains reported below all come from one sample, sequenced in a study of blood T cell repertoires in COVID-19. Clones were sequenced by immunoSEQ multiplex PCR, and TCRdb holds only the in-frame ones, with some missing. The sample holds around 150,000 clones, more than 60% seen once. Sequences were obtained from peripheral blood. These receptors were taken from a man aged 45-65 years with acute or convalescent COVID-19.

The chain recombines TRBV9 with TRBJ2-5, with 7 positions matching TRBD1. The CDR3 loop spans 14 amino acids. With 0 bases clipped from V and 5 bases from J, the junction kept 4 bases outside the gene matches. The germline V gene has CDR1 SGDLS and CDR2 YYNGEE. CDR3 protein: CASSVEGAGETQYF. Written as DNA, the CDR3 is TGTGCCAGCAGCGTAGAGGGGGCCGGGGAGACCCAGTACTTC.

V is TRBV5-6 and J is TRBJ1-5; TRBD1 might be the D (6 bases). Germline loops: CDR1 SGHDT, CDR2 YYEEEE. This CDR3 is 14 amino acids long. With 4 bases removed from V and 3 bases from J, the gap between germline ends came to 11 bases. The CDR3 DNA sequence: TGTGCCAGCAGCAAGGACAGTTTCAATCAGCCCCAGCATTTT. It yields the protein CASSKDSFNQPQHF. The full variable domain, with the rest looked up from reference TRBV5-6 and TRBJ1-5, is DAGVTQSPTHLIKTRGQQVTLRCSPKSGHDTVSWYQQALGQGPQFIFQYYEEEERQRGNFPDRFSGHQFPNYSSELNVNALLLGDSALYLCASSKDSFNQPQHFGDGTRLSIL.

The table lists this clone with a few counts. This sequence joins TRBV29-1 and TRBJ1-2; unclear D gene. The CDR3 sequence is 13 residues long. The V end lost 7 bases, the J end lost 8 bases, and 20 bases lay between the germline ends. Germline CDR1 and CDR2: SQVTM and ANQGSEA. The CDR3, as DNA: TGCAGCGGCGGTTTTGAGGGAGCGGGCGGCTACACCTTC. This translates into CSGGFEGAGGYTF.

The CDR3 sequence: CASSLDGGNYNEQFF. For the CDR3, the DNA is TGCGCCAGCAGCTTGGATGGCGGAAACTACAATGAGCAGTTCTTC. This chain links TRBV5-1 with TRBJ2-1; D gene uncertain. V lost 0 bases and J lost 3, with 10 bases in between. CDR1 is SGHRS and CDR2 is YFSETQ in the germline V gene. CDR3 size: 15 residues.